This T cell receptor beta chain derives from a study of blood T cell repertoires in COVID-19. Authors' methods: Nucleated cell number was recorded as an estimate derived from reference gene primer amplification. This table comes from immunoSEQ multiplex PCR, and its TCRdb copy is limited to in-frame clones, with some not included. Clonal size and the V and J genes are those of that table, whereas D and trimming came from the DNA. The data hold 120,000 or so clones, with 86% observed a single time. Trimming left V 5 bases short and J 4 bases short, with 14 bases between. CDR3 length: 14 amino acids. Germline assignment: CDR1 SGHVS and CDR2 FQNEAQ.

The V call is TRBV7-8, the J call TRBJ1-2; maybe TRBD1 (5 bases). This receptor was obtained from a man aged 40-50 years with acute or convalescent COVID-19. The source material was peripheral blood. The CDR3 spells CASSPRQTRYGYTF. CDR3 sequence (DNA): TGTGCCAGCAGCCCTCGACAGACCCGCTATGGCTACACCTTC.